This T cell receptor beta chain was profiled in a study of PD-1 blockade in mismatch repair-deficient tumors. A few pembrolizumab responders had their TCRs sequenced. Trimming removed 4 bases from V and 3 bases from J; junction bases left unmatched: 12. The V gene's germline CDR1 is SGHNT and CDR2 YYREEE (reference sequence). This CDR3 is 16 amino acids long. This clone was counted a single time. Produced via immunoSEQ multiplex PCR; TCRdb's table is partial and in-frame only. The sample lists under 50,000 clones; 70% to 85% were seen once. The sequence derives from an adult with mismatch repair-deficient cancer. The specimen was PBMCs, collected before pembrolizumab treatment. The chain employs TRBV5-4 and TRBJ2-5; 7 bases match TRBD1. The CDR3 sequence: CASSPTFWDSKETQYF. As DNA, the CDR3 is TGTGCCAGCAGCCCTACCTTTTGGGACAGTAAAGAGACCCAGTACTTC.